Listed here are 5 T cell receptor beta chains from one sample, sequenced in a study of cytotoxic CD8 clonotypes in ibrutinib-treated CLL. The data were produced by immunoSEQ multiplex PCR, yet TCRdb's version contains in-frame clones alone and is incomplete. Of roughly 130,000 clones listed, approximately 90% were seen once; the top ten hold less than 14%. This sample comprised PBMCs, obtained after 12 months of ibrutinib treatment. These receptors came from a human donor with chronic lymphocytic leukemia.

The CDR3 sequence is CASSYPGGETQYF. Here the CDR3 DNA reads TGTGCCAGCAGTTATCCCGGTGGAGAGACCCAGTACTTC. The rearrangement uses TRBV6-5 and TRBJ2-5; no firm D call. Germline V gene data show CDR1 as MNHEY and CDR2 as SVGAGI. This CDR3 region has 13 residues. Trimming stripped 3 bases from V and 4 bases from J, with 9 bases between.

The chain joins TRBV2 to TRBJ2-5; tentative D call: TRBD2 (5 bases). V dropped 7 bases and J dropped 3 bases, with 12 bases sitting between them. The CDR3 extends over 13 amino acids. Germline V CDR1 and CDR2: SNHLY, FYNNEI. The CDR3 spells CASKPGAEETQYF. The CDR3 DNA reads TGTGCCAGCAAACCTGGAGCGGAAGAGACCCAGTACTTC.

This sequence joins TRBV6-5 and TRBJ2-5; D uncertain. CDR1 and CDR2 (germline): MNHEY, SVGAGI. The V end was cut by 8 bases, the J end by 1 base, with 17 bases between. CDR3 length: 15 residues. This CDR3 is CASRHSAALQETQYF. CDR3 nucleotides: TGTGCCAGCCGCCACTCGGCAGCTCTCCAAGAGACCCAGTACTTC.

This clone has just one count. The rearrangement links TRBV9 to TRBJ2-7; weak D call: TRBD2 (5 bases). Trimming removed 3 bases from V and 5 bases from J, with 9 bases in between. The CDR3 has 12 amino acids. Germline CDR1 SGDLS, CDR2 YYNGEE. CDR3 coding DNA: TGTGCCAGCAGCGGATATAGCGACGAGCAGTACTTC. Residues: CASSGYSDEQYF.

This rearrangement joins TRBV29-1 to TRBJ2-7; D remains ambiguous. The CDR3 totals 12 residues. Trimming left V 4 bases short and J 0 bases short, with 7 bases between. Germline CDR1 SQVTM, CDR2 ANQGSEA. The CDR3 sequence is CSVVDHSYEQYF. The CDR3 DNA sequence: TGCAGCGTTGTAGACCACTCCTACGAGCAGTACTTC.